Listed here are 5 T cell receptor beta chains from one sample, sequenced in a study of cytomegalovirus exposure and HLA in healthy donors. The PCR contained 60 Vbeta and 13 Jbeta primers. Sequencing used immunoSEQ multiplex PCR; TCRdb keeps in-frame clones, though not all of them. The sample gives 200,000 to 250,000 clones, 65% to 90% of which show up once; approximately 1.5% is in the top ten. The sample consisted of PBMCs. Receptor source: a girl between 10 and 17 years old in good health and CMV-seronegative.

V and J are TRBV27 and TRBJ2-6, with 8 bases fitting TRBD1. This CDR3 is built from 18 residues. Germline lookup yields CDR1 MNHEY and CDR2 SMNVEV (reference sequence). V lost 4 bases and J lost 0; bases outside the gene matches: 8. In DNA, the CDR3 is TGTGCCAGCAGTTCCCTCCGGGACAGGCCCTCTGGGGCCAACGTCCTGACTTTC. It yields the protein CASSSLRDRPSGANVLTF.

The chain carries TRBV19 and TRBJ2-1; 9 nucleotides match TRBD2. This CDR3 comprises 19 residues. V lost 6 bases and J lost 1; bases outside the gene matches: 16. Germline CDR1 LNHDA, CDR2 SQIVND (reference sequence). CDR3 bases: TGTGCCAGTAGGACCGGGCCAACTAGCGGGTTAAGGTCCTACAATGAGCAGTTCTTC. This encodes CASRTGPTSGLRSYNEQFF. The whole variable domain, filled in from reference TRBV19 and TRBJ2-1, reads DGGITQSPKYLFRKEGQNVTLSCEQNLNHDAMYWYRQDPGQGLRLIYYSQIVNDFQKGDIAEGYSVSREKKESFPLTVTSAQKNPTAFYLCASRTGPTSGLRSYNEQFFGPGTRLTVL.

The chain combines TRBV18 with TRBJ1-3; TRBD1 is a possible D gene (5 bases). CDR3 length equals 13 residues. Per the germline V gene, CDR1 is KGHSH and CDR2 is LQKENI. Trimming shortened V by 9 bases and J by 2 bases, and 11 bases separated the two germline ends. CDR3: CASNPGTGNTIYF. The CDR3 nucleotides are TGTGCCAGTAATCCAGGGACTGGAAACACCATATATTTT.

This rearrangement joins TRBV2 to TRBJ1-2; possibly TRBD1 for D (5 bases). Germline V gives CDR1 SNHLY, CDR2 FYNNEI. The CDR3 is made up of 16 amino acids. Trimming took off 1 base at V and 4 bases at J, with 16 bases between the two ends. The CDR3 loop is CASSEEARVEGYGYTF. As DNA, the CDR3 is TGTGCCAGCAGTGAAGAAGCCAGGGTGGAGGGCTATGGCTACACCTTC.

This clone was observed a few times. The rearrangement links TRBV2 to TRBJ2-7; no clear D. The V and J ends lost 2 bases and 0 bases respectively, with 5 bases between them. The CDR3 consists of 13 residues. The germline CDR1 and CDR2 sequences are SNHLY and FYNNEI. CDR3 protein: CASSELRSYEQYF. In DNA form, the CDR3 reads TGTGCCAGCAGTGAACTTCGCTCCTACGAGCAGTACTTC.